This T cell receptor (beta chain) was sequenced during a study of cytomegalovirus exposure and HLA in healthy donors. General study points: A later analysis found common viral pathogens apparently linked to several of the most significant clusters. A list of 150 to 200 TCR beta chains associated with cytomegalovirus was given.

V was trimmed by 0 bases and J by 1 base, leaving 12 bases between them. Per the germline V gene, CDR1 is KGHSH and CDR2 is LQKENI. CDR3 length: 16 amino acids. Vbeta (60) and Jbeta (13) primers were used in the PCR. Using immunoSEQ multiplex PCR, the repertoire was profiled, and TCRdb retains in-frame clones only, with some absent. The table includes about 130,000 clones, around 70% detected once. About this clone itself: Its antigen is unknown.

Each donor's status was that of a healthy bone marrow donor. This TCR came from a man aged 35 to 55 in good health and CMV-seropositive. The chain carries TRBV18 and TRBJ2-5; a possible D gene is TRBD2 (6 bases). The sample taken for sequencing was PBMCs. The CDR3 region is CASSPPSGGPQETQYF. CDR3 DNA sequence: TGTGCCAGCTCACCACCGAGCGGAGGGCCCCAAGAGACCCAGTACTTC.